A selection of T cell receptor beta chains follows, all from one sample in a study of blood T cell repertoires in COVID-19. Data came from immunoSEQ multiplex PCR; TCRdb stores just in-frame clones and leaves some out. This sample has about 120,000 clones, with more than 80% found just once. The sample taken for sequencing was peripheral blood. These receptors were taken from a human donor in a cohort sampled during active COVID-19. The CDR3 runs from the conserved cysteine through the conserved F or W. The order of the fields is D gene, J gene, V gene, clone size, CDR3 protein, CDR3 DNA. D genes are given only for firm matches. Clone size is stated in some rows and not others, as once, few, many or a class when expanded.

d_call: -
j_call: TRBJ2-7
v_call: TRBV5-1
clone_size: -
cdr3_aa: CASSLTGNGYEQYF
cdr3_nt: TGCGCCAGCAGCTTGACAGGGAATGGCTACGAGCAGTACTTC

d_call: -
j_call: TRBJ1-3
v_call: TRBV6-6
clone_size: once
cdr3_aa: CASSTPRGKGENTIYF
cdr3_nt: TGTGCCAGCAGTACCCCCCGGGGTAAAGGCGAAAACACCATATATTTT

d_call: -
j_call: TRBJ2-6
v_call: TRBV11-3
clone_size: -
cdr3_aa: CASSPLLKDEGDSGANVLTF
cdr3_nt: TGTGCCAGCAGCCCACTTCTAAAGGACGAGGGGGACTCTGGGGCCAACGTCCTGACTTTC

d_call: -
j_call: TRBJ1-5
v_call: TRBV27
clone_size: -
cdr3_aa: CASSLEGFDNQPQHF
cdr3_nt: TGTGCCAGCAGTTTGGAGGGTTTTGACAATCAGCCCCAGCATTTT

d_call: TRBD1
j_call: TRBJ1-2
v_call: TRBV2
clone_size: -
cdr3_aa: CASSPNDRANYGYTF
cdr3_nt: TGTGCCAGCAGCCCTAACGACAGGGCAAACTATGGCTACACCTTC

d_call: -
j_call: TRBJ1-1
v_call: TRBV7-3
clone_size: once
cdr3_aa: CASSLRSGDDTEAFF
cdr3_nt: TGTGCCAGCAGCTTACGGTCAGGGGATGACACTGAAGCTTTCTTT

d_call: TRBD1
j_call: TRBJ1-5
v_call: TRBV19
clone_size: -
cdr3_aa: CASSIFFRGSNQPQHF
cdr3_nt: TGTGCCAGTAGTATTTTTTTCAGGGGGAGCAATCAGCCCCAGCATTTT

d_call: TRBD1
j_call: TRBJ1-5
v_call: TRBV19
clone_size: few
cdr3_aa: CASRRTGINPDNQPQHF
cdr3_nt: TGTGCCAGTAGGCGGACAGGGATAAACCCCGACAATCAGCCCCAGCATTTT

d_call: -
j_call: TRBJ1-3
v_call: TRBV2
clone_size: -
cdr3_aa: CASSYEPADSPGNTIYF
cdr3_nt: TGTGCCAGCAGTTATGAACCCGCGGACAGCCCTGGAAACACCATATATTTT

d_call: -
j_call: TRBJ2-7
v_call: TRBV30
clone_size: once
cdr3_aa: CAWSTGSTGTPEQYF
cdr3_nt: TGTGCCTGGAGTACAGGGTCGACAGGTACCCCCGAGCAGTACTTC

d_call: TRBD1
j_call: TRBJ2-1
v_call: TRBV28
clone_size: once
cdr3_aa: CASSPEATGVEQFF
cdr3_nt: TGTGCCAGCAGTCCGGAAGCCACAGGGGTGGAGCAGTTCTTC

d_call: -
j_call: TRBJ1-1
v_call: TRBV7-3
clone_size: -
cdr3_aa: CASSLTPRLNTEAFF
cdr3_nt: TGTGCCAGCAGCTTAACTCCCAGATTGAACACTGAAGCTTTCTTT

d_call: -
j_call: TRBJ2-4
v_call: TRBV19
clone_size: -
cdr3_aa: CASSVGTGPKNIQYF
cdr3_nt: TGTGCCAGTTCAGTGGGTACTGGGCCGAAAAACATTCAGTACTTC

d_call: -
j_call: TRBJ2-3
v_call: TRBV7-2
clone_size: -
cdr3_aa: CASSLSAGATDTQYF
cdr3_nt: TGTGCCAGCAGCTTAAGCGCGGGGGCCACAGATACGCAGTATTTT

d_call: TRBD1
j_call: TRBJ2-7
v_call: TRBV18
clone_size: -
cdr3_aa: CASSPPGQSYEQYF
cdr3_nt: TGTGCCAGCTCACCACCGGGACAGTCATACGAGCAGTACTTC

d_call: -
j_call: TRBJ2-7
v_call: TRBV18
clone_size: -
cdr3_aa: CASSPMPTETYEQYF
cdr3_nt: TGTGCCAGCTCACCGATGCCAACAGAAACCTACGAGCAGTACTTC

d_call: TRBD1
j_call: TRBJ1-1
v_call: TRBV27
clone_size: -
cdr3_aa: CASSVQGSNTEAFF
cdr3_nt: TGTGCCAGCAGTGTACAGGGGTCGAACACTGAAGCTTTCTTT

d_call: -
j_call: TRBJ1-3
v_call: TRBV3-1/TRBV3-2
clone_size: -
cdr3_aa: CASSQDLGYSGNTIYF
cdr3_nt: TGTGCCAGCAGCCAAGATTTGGGCTACTCTGGAAACACCATATATTTT

d_call: -
j_call: TRBJ2-5
v_call: TRBV10-1
clone_size: -
cdr3_aa: CASSEGRIPETQYF
cdr3_nt: TGCGCCAGCAGTGAGGGGAGGATACCAGAGACCCAGTACTTC

d_call: TRBD2
j_call: TRBJ2-7
v_call: TRBV27
clone_size: -
cdr3_aa: CASREAGGYEQYF
cdr3_nt: TGTGCCAGCAGGGAAGCGGGAGGCTACGAGCAGTACTTC

d_call: -
j_call: TRBJ1-4
v_call: TRBV5-1
clone_size: -
cdr3_aa: CASSLGVLVTNEKLFF
cdr3_nt: TGCGCCAGCAGCTTAGGGGTTTTAGTGACTAATGAAAAACTGTTTTTT

d_call: TRBD1
j_call: TRBJ2-7
v_call: TRBV6-5
clone_size: -
cdr3_aa: CASRGTGNVHEQYF
cdr3_nt: TGTGCCAGCAGAGGGACAGGAAATGTCCACGAGCAGTACTTC

d_call: TRBD2
j_call: TRBJ2-5
v_call: TRBV7-7
clone_size: -
cdr3_aa: CASSLGTSEGETQYF
cdr3_nt: TGTGCTAGCAGCTTAGGTACTAGCGAAGGGGAGACCCAGTACTTC

d_call: TRBD1
j_call: TRBJ1-5
v_call: TRBV19
clone_size: few
cdr3_aa: CASSRGTGGGDQPQHF
cdr3_nt: TGTGCCAGTAGTAGAGGGACAGGGGGCGGTGATCAGCCCCAGCATTTT

d_call: TRBD1
j_call: TRBJ2-2
v_call: TRBV10-3
clone_size: -
cdr3_aa: CAISVGTGGTGELFF
cdr3_nt: TGTGCCATCAGTGTAGGGACAGGGGGCACCGGGGAGCTGTTTTTT

d_call: -
j_call: TRBJ1-2
v_call: TRBV7-9
clone_size: -
cdr3_aa: CASSPPGGTKADGYTF
cdr3_nt: TGTGCCAGCAGCCCCCCCGGGGGTACTAAAGCGGATGGCTACACCTTC

d_call: -
j_call: TRBJ1-1
v_call: TRBV29-1
clone_size: -
cdr3_aa: CSVEGQGSHRMNTEAFF
cdr3_nt: TGCAGCGTTGAAGGGCAGGGTTCCCACCGAATGAACACTGAAGCTTTCTTT

d_call: -
j_call: TRBJ2-5
v_call: TRBV14
clone_size: -
cdr3_aa: CASSPRTVTRQETQYF
cdr3_nt: TGTGCCAGCAGCCCCCGGACAGTAACCCGCCAAGAGACCCAGTACTTC

d_call: TRBD2
j_call: TRBJ2-7
v_call: TRBV19
clone_size: -
cdr3_aa: CASSISTSGQETYEQYF
cdr3_nt: TGTGCCAGTAGTATTTCGACTAGCGGACAAGAAACCTACGAGCAGTACTTC

d_call: TRBD2
j_call: TRBJ2-3
v_call: TRBV7-9
clone_size: many
cdr3_aa: CASSLGNSGSRTDTQYF
cdr3_nt: TGTGCCAGCAGCTTAGGAAATAGCGGGAGTAGGACAGATACGCAGTATTTT

d_call: TRBD1
j_call: TRBJ1-4
v_call: TRBV6-2/TRBV6-3
clone_size: -
cdr3_aa: CASSYSGPGQTATNEKLFF
cdr3_nt: TGTGCCAGCAGTTACTCCGGGCCGGGACAGACTGCAACTAATGAAAAACTGTTTTTT

d_call: -
j_call: TRBJ2-7
v_call: TRBV28
clone_size: -
cdr3_aa: CASSLLTYEQYF
cdr3_nt: TGTGCCAGCAGTTTACTTACCTACGAGCAGTACTTC

d_call: -
j_call: TRBJ1-3
v_call: TRBV28
clone_size: -
cdr3_aa: CASSLFGYGNTIYF
cdr3_nt: TGTGCCAGCAGTTTATTCGGGTACGGAAACACCATATATTTT

d_call: -
j_call: TRBJ2-1
v_call: TRBV28
clone_size: -
cdr3_aa: CASSLGGTQYNEQFF
cdr3_nt: TGTGCCAGCAGTTTGGGGGGTACACAGTACAATGAGCAGTTCTTC

d_call: -
j_call: TRBJ1-2
v_call: TRBV30
clone_size: -
cdr3_aa: CALLNRGNYGYTF
cdr3_nt: TGTGCCTTGCTTAACCGGGGAAACTATGGCTACACCTTC

d_call: TRBD1
j_call: TRBJ1-2
v_call: TRBV6-1
clone_size: -
cdr3_aa: CASSEAGTGANGYTF
cdr3_nt: TGTGCCAGCAGTGAGGCCGGGACAGGGGCCAATGGCTACACCTTC

d_call: -
j_call: TRBJ2-5
v_call: TRBV5-8
clone_size: -
cdr3_aa: CASSLRQLEAQETQYF
cdr3_nt: TGTGCCAGCAGCTTGCGACAGCTAGAGGCACAAGAGACCCAGTACTTC

d_call: TRBD2
j_call: TRBJ2-7
v_call: TRBV6-1
clone_size: -
cdr3_aa: CASSAAGLAGAVEQYF
cdr3_nt: TGTGCCAGCAGTGCGGCGGGACTAGCGGGAGCGGTCGAGCAGTACTTC

d_call: -
j_call: TRBJ1-1
v_call: TRBV2
clone_size: -
cdr3_aa: CASRDRPLTNTEAFF
cdr3_nt: TGTGCCAGCAGGGACAGACCTTTAACGAACACTGAAGCTTTCTTT

d_call: TRBD2
j_call: TRBJ2-1
v_call: TRBV28
clone_size: -
cdr3_aa: CASSPSTSGGFDEQFF
cdr3_nt: TGTGCCAGCAGTCCCAGTACTAGCGGGGGGTTTGATGAGCAGTTCTTC

d_call: -
j_call: TRBJ1-2
v_call: TRBV10-3
clone_size: -
cdr3_aa: CAISESTDYGYTF
cdr3_nt: TGTGCCATCAGTGAGTCTACAGATTATGGCTACACCTTC